This entry features one T cell receptor beta chain sequence. The target antigen is unknown. This entry is derived from a study of T cell responses to AZD1222 COVID-19 vaccine. Sequencing was performed with immunoSEQ multiplex PCR; in TCRdb, only in-frame clones are kept and a portion is missing. The sample carries roughly 120,000 clones, around 87% recorded once. CDR1 is LNHDA and CDR2 is SQIVND in the germline V gene (reference sequence). There are 11 residues in the CDR3. V was cut by 8 bases and J by 3 bases, with 6 bases left in between. Study-wide points: The study identified only a handful of AZD1222 recipients as seropositive at baseline. There were repertoire samples only from the period after the peak T cell response.

Pooling of second doses given at about 4 or about 12 weeks was done. The sequencing used peripheral blood, collected 28 days after the second AZD1222 dose. The sequence derives from an adult who received the AZD1222 COVID-19 vaccine. The chain links TRBV19 to TRBJ2-3, with no clear D. CDR3 DNA: TGTGCCAGTCTCGGGACAGATACGCAGTATTTT. Amino acids: CASLGTDTQYF. The variable domain in full, completed from reference TRBV19 and TRBJ2-3, reads DGGITQSPKYLFRKEGQNVTLSCEQNLNHDAMYWYRQDPGQGLRLIYYSQIVNDFQKGDIAEGYSVSREKKESFPLTVTSAQKNPTAFYLCASLGTDTQYFGPGTRLTVL.